The 32 T cell receptor beta chains reported below all come from one sample, sequenced in a study of blood T cell repertoires in COVID-19. Sequenced by immunoSEQ multiplex PCR; TCRdb stores in-frame clones only, minus some. Of 200,000 to 250,000 clones listed, around 85% are singletons. Input material: peripheral blood. The receptor set was obtained from a man aged 55 to 69 with acute or convalescent COVID-19.

This chain uses TRBV9 with TRBJ1-6; the match to TRBD1 covers 8 bases. V lost 6 bases, J lost 6 bases, and 8 bases stayed unmatched. The germline V gene has CDR1 SGDLS and CDR2 YYNGEE. The CDR3 consists of 15 residues. The CDR3 sequence: CASTALDRANSPLHF. The CDR3, as DNA: TGTGCCAGCACCGCCCTGGACAGGGCTAATTCACCCCTCCACTTT.

V is TRBV6-2 or TRBV6-3 and J is TRBJ1-1; D not certain. CDR1 and CDR2 from the germline V gene are MNHEY and SVGEGT. This CDR3 is built from 16 residues. V dropped 2 bases and J dropped 1 base, with 14 bases sitting between them. As DNA, the CDR3 is TGTGCCAGCAGTTACGGACCGGGAGATCGGAACACTGAAGCTTTCTTT. The encoded protein is CASSYGPGDRNTEAFF.

About this clone itself: Other DNA variants within this sample encode the same CDR3. The V and J genes are TRBV6-2 or TRBV6-3 and TRBJ1-5, with 9 bases that match TRBD1. The CDR3 is 15 residues long. The germline V gene has CDR1 MNHEY and CDR2 SVGEGT. After removal of 0 bases from V and 7 bases from J, the junction contained 4 bases not matched to a gene. This CDR3 reads CASSYSGQGEQPQHF. CDR3 nucleotides: TGTGCCAGCAGTTACTCGGGACAGGGAGAACAGCCCCAGCATTTT.

This chain joins TRBV27 and TRBJ2-2; D is unclear. Deletions cut 6 bases from V and 0 bases from J, with 8 bases between. The CDR3 contains 14 residues. Germline V CDR1 and CDR2: MNHEY, SMNVEV (reference sequence). DNA for the CDR3: TGTGCCAGCAGCTTTACTCCGAACACCGGGGAGCTGTTTTTT. Encoded protein: CASSFTPNTGELFF.

The chain couples TRBV19 to TRBJ1-5; 10 bases line up with TRBD1. V shed 5 bases and J 4 bases; nucleotides not matched to a gene: 2. Germline V gene lookup returns CDR1 LNHDA and CDR2 SQIVND (reference sequence). CDR3 length: 14 amino acids. The CDR3: CASSQDRGNQPQHF. In DNA, the CDR3 is TGTGCCAGTAGTCAGGACAGGGGGAATCAGCCCCAGCATTTT.

The V and J genes are TRBV14 and TRBJ2-2; the match to TRBD2 covers 15 bases. Germline CDR1 SGHDN, CDR2 FVKESK. The CDR3 covers 17 residues. The J segment lost 5 bases and the V segment lost 4 bases, leaving 5 bases of the junction unmatched. This chain's CDR3 is CASSRGLAGGPTGELFF. The DNA for the CDR3 is TGTGCCAGCAGCCGCGGACTAGCGGGAGGGCCAACCGGGGAGCTGTTTTTT.

The chain uses TRBV6-5 and TRBJ1-6, with TRBD1 matching over 8 bases. Germline V lookup: CDR1 MNHEY, CDR2 SVGAGI. The CDR3 runs 14 residues. The V segment lost 6 bases and the J segment 9 bases; nucleotides outside the gene matches: 7. This chain's CDR3 is CASSPPGGVSPLHF. The CDR3 DNA sequence: TGTGCCAGCAGCCCCCCAGGGGGCGTTTCACCCCTCCACTTT.

The rearrangement uses TRBV20-1 and TRBJ2-5, with 9 bases identical to TRBD1. CDR1 is DFQATT, CDR2 SNEGSKA, per germline (reference sequence). V shed 3 bases and J 5 bases; nucleotides not matched to a gene: 10. The CDR3 has 15 residues. CDR3 nucleotide sequence: TGCAGTGCTAGTCCCGGGACAGGGTCGGGGGAGACCCAGTACTTC. This codes for CSASPGTGSGETQYF.

The rearrangement links TRBV7-9 to TRBJ2-2, with TRBD1 matching 11 bases. Germline CDR1 is SEHNR and CDR2 is FQNEAQ (reference sequence). V gave up 3 bases and J gave up 6 bases; unmatched junction bases: 6. This CDR3 has 16 residues. The CDR3: CASSFSGTGGSGELFF. The CDR3 coding sequence is TGTGCCAGCAGCTTTTCCGGGACAGGGGGGTCCGGGGAGCTGTTTTTT.

Notes on this clone: The identical CDR3 is also encoded by other nucleotide sequences in the sample. The chain couples TRBV11-3 to TRBJ2-5; no reliable D call. V shed 3 bases and J shed 4 bases, with 3 bases lying between them. This CDR3 spans 11 amino acids. The V gene's germline CDR1 is SGHNT and CDR2 YENEEA. CDR3 loop: CASSFRETQYF. CDR3 nucleotides: TGTGCCAGCAGCTTTAGAGAGACCCAGTACTTC.

The J gene is TRBJ2-2, the V gene TRBV6-5, with 9 bases matching TRBD1. The V and J ends lost 8 bases and 4 bases, in that order; junction bases with no gene match: 5. The CDR3 loop spans 14 amino acids. From germline, CDR1 is MNHEY and CDR2 SVGAGI. CDR3 DNA sequence: TGTGCCAGCCGAACAGGGGGCCCCACCGGGGAGCTGTTTTTT. Its translation: CASRTGGPTGELFF.

This clone appeared a few times. CDR3 sequence (DNA): TGTGCCAGCAGCGTAGTGGGCGGGAGGGACCACAATGAGCAGTTCTTC. This codes for CASSVVGGRDHNEQFF. The chain uses TRBV9 and TRBJ2-1, with 9 nucleotides matching TRBD2. The CDR3 contains 16 residues. V shed 0 bases and J 5 bases; nucleotides not matched to a gene: 6. CDR1 is SGDLS, CDR2 YYNGEE, per germline.

This clone appeared a few times. V and J are TRBV11-2 and TRBJ1-1, with D perhaps matching TRBD1 (5 bases). CDR3 length: 14 amino acids. Germline CDR1 and CDR2: SGHAT and FQNNGV. Trimming removed 2 bases from V and 1 base from J, with 8 bases in between. The CDR3 nucleotides are TGTGCCAGCAGCTTATGGGGCGGGAACACTGAAGCTTTCTTT. It translates to CASSLWGGNTEAFF.

The table lists this clone with a few counts. The V call is TRBV11-3, the J call TRBJ2-2; D possibly corresponds to TRBD1 (5 bases). The CDR3 contains 17 residues. The germline V gene has CDR1 SGHNT and CDR2 YENEEA. Trimming pared 6 bases from V and 8 bases from J, leaving 25 bases between. Here the CDR3 DNA reads TGTGCCAGCAGGACCCCTGGAGCAGGGCGATTACCGGGGGAGCTGTTTTTT. As protein: CASRTPGAGRLPGELFF.

The chain uses TRBV7-3 and TRBJ2-1; D is possibly TRBD2 (5 bases). CDR3 length: 13 amino acids. V was pared by 4 bases and J by 7 bases, with 11 bases between. Germline CDR1 is SGHTA and CDR2 is FQGTGA. CDR3 protein: CASSSPRDNEQFF. The CDR3 DNA reads TGTGCCAGCAGCTCCCCCCGGGATAATGAGCAGTTCTTC.

The V call is TRBV7-6, the J call TRBJ2-7, with D unresolved. The CDR3 contains 13 residues. V was pared by 4 bases and J by 0 bases, with 7 bases between. CDR1 is SGHVS, CDR2 FNYEAQ, per germline. Here the CDR3 reads CASSSTSSYEQYF. DNA for the CDR3: TGTGCCAGCAGCTCGACTTCCTCCTACGAGCAGTACTTC.

The sample holds one count of this clone. This CDR3 reads CASSQDLGAGLGIQYF. The DNA of the CDR3 is TGTGCCAGCAGCCAAGATCTTGGAGCGGGTTTGGGCATTCAGTACTTC. The chain has TRBV3-1 (or the pseudogene TRBV3-2) and TRBJ2-4; a possible D gene is TRBD2 (6 bases). CDR1 LGHDT and CDR2 YNNKEL come from the germline V gene (reference sequence). This CDR3 comprises 16 residues. Trimming shortened V by 0 bases and J by 9 bases, and 18 bases separated the two germline ends.

This clone was counted once. The chain employs TRBV25-1 and TRBJ1-4, with D hard to call. V dropped 3 bases and J dropped 8 bases, with 13 bases sitting between them. Germline-derived CDR1 and CDR2 are MGHDK and SYGVNS. The CDR3 totals 14 residues. The CDR3 sequence: CASSDRRDYEKLFF. DNA of the CDR3: TGTGCCAGCAGTGACAGGCGGGATTACGAAAAACTGTTTTTT.

The chain recombines TRBV11-1 with TRBJ1-2; a weak D match, TRBD1 (6 bases). The CDR3 consists of 15 residues. Trimming pared 4 bases from V and 8 bases from J, leaving 20 bases between. Germline V gene lookup returns CDR1 SGHAT and CDR2 FQDESV (reference sequence). Written as DNA, the CDR3 is TGTGCCAGCAGCTCCTCAGAGGGCCGTGGGACAGGCTACACCTTC. As protein: CASSSSEGRGTGYTF.

V usage is TRBV11-3 and J usage is TRBJ1-1, with 9 bases identical to TRBD1. The CDR3 loop spans 15 amino acids. The germline gives CDR1 SGHNT, CDR2 YENEEA. Germline trimming cut 1 base from V and 6 bases from J; bases unmatched to any gene: 6. CDR3 nucleotide sequence: TGTGCCAGCAGCTTAGGGGGACAGGGCGGGGCTGAAGCTTTCTTT. Amino acids: CASSLGGQGGAEAFF.

This chain links TRBV3-1 (or the pseudogene TRBV3-2) with TRBJ2-2; 7 bases are a match to TRBD1. The V and J ends lost 4 bases and 0 bases, in that order; junction bases with no gene match: 5. Germline assignment: CDR1 LGHDT and CDR2 YNNKEL (reference sequence). The CDR3 is made up of 16 amino acids. CDR3 loop: CASSRIQGANTGELFF. The CDR3, as DNA: TGTGCCAGCAGCCGTATTCAGGGGGCGAACACCGGGGAGCTGTTTTTT.

CDR3 in amino acids: CASSAGFTYNEQFF. CDR3 nucleotides: TGTGCCAGCAGCGCAGGGTTCACCTACAATGAGCAGTTCTTC. This chain uses TRBV5-4 with TRBJ2-1; perhaps TRBD1 as D (5 bases). The CDR3 is made up of 14 amino acids. Germline V gives CDR1 SGHNT, CDR2 YYREEE (reference sequence). The V gene lost 4 bases and the J gene lost 2 bases, with 10 bases spanning the gap.

A word on this clone: Relative to the germline gene, one junction end is altered; a read error may explain this. The chain recombines TRBV5-1 with TRBJ2-7, with 13 bases lining up with TRBD2. The germline V gene encodes CDR1 SGHRS and CDR2 YFSETQ. The CDR3 is made up of 15 amino acids. The CDR3 region is CASRLGLAGTYEQYF. For the CDR3, the DNA is TGCGCCAGCAGATTGGGACTAGCGGGGACCTACGAGCAGTACTTC.

The CDR3 is CASTQERGGGAQHF. As DNA, the CDR3 is TGTGCCAGCACCCAAGAGAGGGGAGGGGGGGCCCAGCATTTT. This chain connects TRBV6-5 to TRBJ1-5, with D possibly being TRBD1 (6 bases). The CDR3 sequence is 14 residues long. Trimming took 7 bases from V and 11 from J, leaving 21 bases between them. The V gene's germline CDR1 is MNHEY and CDR2 SVGAGI.

The gene calls are TRBV5-1 and TRBJ2-3; D unresolved. CDR3 length: 14 amino acids. Germline V gene lookup returns CDR1 SGHRS and CDR2 YFSETQ. Between the trimmed V and J ends, which lost 3 bases and 0 bases, there was a span of 8 bases. The CDR3 reads CASSSRYSTDTQYF. The CDR3 DNA sequence: TGCGCCAGCAGCTCTCGCTACAGCACAGATACGCAGTATTTT.

V and J are TRBV4-2 and TRBJ2-1, with 11 bases lining up with TRBD2. Germline CDR1 reads LGHNA; CDR2 reads YNFKEQ. The CDR3 is made up of 16 amino acids. Losses at the gene ends were 4 bases for V and 5 bases for J; bases not matched to a gene: 7. For the CDR3, the DNA is TGTGCCAGCAGCCGCACTAGCGGGGGTAGGAACAATGAGCAGTTCTTC. Protein sequence: CASSRTSGGRNNEQFF.

J is TRBJ1-1 and V is TRBV3-1 (or the pseudogene TRBV3-2), with D unresolved. Trimming took 5 bases from V and 1 from J, leaving 11 bases between them. This CDR3 comprises 14 residues. Per germline, CDR1 LGHDT and CDR2 YNNKEL (reference sequence). The CDR3, as DNA: TGTGCCAGCAGCGGAGGAAATACGAACACTGAAGCTTTCTTT. Protein product: CASSGGNTNTEAFF.

The chain couples TRBV5-6 to TRBJ1-4, with D possibly TRBD1 on 5 matching bases. The germline V gene has CDR1 SGHDT and CDR2 YYEEEE. This CDR3 has 14 residues. Trimming took 5 bases from V and 0 from J, leaving 8 bases between them. CDR3 sequence reads: CASRQGPTNEKLFF. CDR3 DNA: TGTGCCAGCAGGCAGGGCCCAACTAATGAAAAACTGTTTTTT.

For the CDR3, the DNA is TGTGCCAGCAGCTTAGCGGGAGGGCCTGGGAACGAGCAGTACTTC. This translates into CASSLAGGPGNEQYF. This chain links TRBV7-9 with TRBJ2-7; 7 bases match TRBD2. The germline V gene encodes CDR1 SEHNR and CDR2 FQNEAQ (reference sequence). V shed 0 bases, J shed 5 bases, and the junction held 7 bases outside the gene matches. The CDR3 covers 15 residues.

The chain couples TRBV4-3 to TRBJ2-2; 8 nucleotides agree with TRBD2. The germline V gene has CDR1 LGHNA and CDR2 YSLEER. The CDR3 has 17 residues. J was trimmed by 7 bases and V by 0 bases; bases with no gene match: 10. CDR3 amino acids: CASSQDDGRARGGELFF. The CDR3, as DNA: TGCGCCAGCAGCCAAGATGACGGGAGGGCCCGTGGCGGGGAGCTGTTTTTT.

The gene calls are TRBV25-1 and TRBJ1-1; D is unresolved. Trimming removed 4 bases at V and 0 bases at J, with 12 bases between. CDR1 MGHDK and CDR2 SYGVNS come from the germline V gene. The CDR3 extends over 15 amino acids. The chain's CDR3 is CASSAVYQMNTEAFF. The CDR3 region has the DNA TGTGCCAGCAGTGCCGTCTACCAAATGAACACTGAAGCTTTCTTT.

J is TRBJ2-3 and V is TRBV5-1; D is unresolved. CDR3 size: 14 residues. V dropped 2 bases and J dropped 2 bases, with 9 bases sitting between them. The germline gives CDR1 SGHRS, CDR2 YFSETQ. The CDR3 spells CASSLRGFTDTQYF. Written as DNA, the CDR3 is TGCGCCAGCAGCTTACGCGGCTTCACAGATACGCAGTATTTT.